These 10 T cell receptor beta chains came from one sample sequenced in a study of T cell responses to AZD1222 COVID-19 vaccine. Sequencing was performed with immunoSEQ multiplex PCR; in TCRdb, only in-frame clones are kept and a portion is missing. Here the sample spans some 120,000 clones, under 85% being singletons. The starting material was peripheral blood, obtained on day 0 of AZD1222 vaccination. The receptors were sampled from an adult in good health.

The genes are TRBV6-4 and TRBJ1-2, with D possibly TRBD1 on 5 matching bases. Trimming removed 6 bases at V and 9 bases at J, with 20 bases between. CDR1 is MRHNA, CDR2 SNTAGT, per germline. The CDR3 totals 14 residues. CDR3 residues: CASRHSTDSMRYTF. CDR3 bases: TGTGCCAGCAGGCACTCGACAGACTCCATGCGCTACACCTTC.

This clone showed up just once. CDR3 residues: CASSPNSKQFF. The DNA of the CDR3 is TGTGCCAGCAGCCCCAACTCCAAGCAGTTCTTC. The J gene is TRBJ2-1, the V gene TRBV7-2; D gene uncertain. The V gene lost 5 bases and the J gene lost 11 bases, with 10 bases spanning the gap. The germline V gene has CDR1 SGHTA and CDR2 FQGNSA. CDR3 size: 11 residues.

The V and J genes are TRBV5-1 and TRBJ1-1; D remains ambiguous. The CDR3 sequence is 18 residues long. Per germline, CDR1 SGHRS and CDR2 YFSETQ. The V and J ends lost 4 bases and 1 base respectively, with 23 bases between them. Here the CDR3 reads CASSLPWARKPKNTEAFF. CDR3 in DNA: TGCGCCAGCAGCCTACCCTGGGCGCGGAAACCTAAGAACACTGAAGCTTTCTTT.

The gene calls are TRBV7-9 and TRBJ2-1, with 8 bases aligning to TRBD2. The CDR3 length is 12 residues. Per the germline V gene, CDR1 is SEHNR and CDR2 is FQNEAQ (reference sequence). With 3 bases clipped from V and 15 bases from J, the junction kept 7 bases outside the gene matches. CDR3 nucleotide sequence: TGTGCCAGCAGCTTCGAGCGGGGGAGACTGTTCTTC. Its translation is CASSFERGRLFF.

The V call is TRBV2, the J call TRBJ1-2; the match to TRBD1 covers 9 bases. The J segment lost 4 bases and the V segment lost 6 bases, leaving 12 bases of the junction unmatched. The CDR3 extends over 16 amino acids. The germline V gene encodes CDR1 SNHLY and CDR2 FYNNEI. As DNA, the CDR3 is TGTGCCAGCAGCAACCCCGGGACAGGGCTCTTCTATGGCTACACCTTC. Its protein is CASSNPGTGLFYGYTF.

V and J are TRBV29-1 and TRBJ2-7; 10 bases are a match to TRBD2. Germline V gene sequence: CDR1 SQVTM, CDR2 ANQGSEA. The CDR3 runs 15 residues. With 0 bases clipped from V and 1 base from J, the junction kept 3 bases outside the gene matches. For the CDR3, the DNA is TGCAGCGTTGAAGATCGAGCGGGGGGGTCCTACGAGCAGTACTTC. Protein sequence: CSVEDRAGGSYEQYF.

The rearrangement links TRBV5-6 to TRBJ2-7, with D possibly matching TRBD2 (6 bases). In germline, CDR1 is SGHDT, CDR2 YYEEEE. The CDR3 sequence is 16 residues long. Trimming removed 3 bases from V and 3 bases from J, with 19 bases in between. CDR3 sequence reads: CASSSPGLGRDYEQYF. CDR3 in DNA: TGTGCCAGCAGCTCACCGGGACTGGGGCGGGACTACGAGCAGTACTTC.

The rearrangement links TRBV4-2 to TRBJ2-7; maybe TRBD1 (6 bases). Germline V gives CDR1 LGHNA, CDR2 YNFKEQ. The CDR3 totals 14 residues. Trimming removed 4 bases at V and 4 bases at J, with 14 bases between. The CDR3 sequence is CASSPNVRGYEQYF. DNA of the CDR3: TGTGCCAGCAGCCCTAACGTCAGGGGTTACGAGCAGTACTTC.

The V gene is TRBV4-1, the J gene TRBJ1-2; 8 nucleotides align to TRBD1. The germline CDR1 and CDR2 sequences are MGHRA and YSYEKL. There are 18 residues in the CDR3. The J segment lost 8 bases and the V segment lost 1 base, leaving 18 bases of the junction unmatched. The CDR3 reads CASSQVWDSGQAVGGYTF. Here the CDR3 DNA reads TGCGCCAGCAGCCAAGTCTGGGATTCGGGACAGGCGGTCGGCGGCTACACCTTC.

The rearrangement uses TRBV5-4 and TRBJ1-2; 7 bases fit TRBD1. This CDR3 contains 15 residues. Germline loops: CDR1 SGHNT, CDR2 YYREEE (reference sequence). V lost 3 bases to trimming and J lost 6 bases; unmatched junction nucleotides: 11. CDR3 nucleotides: TGTGCCAGCAGCTACCTAGACAGGGCACCGGATGGCTACACCTTC. This encodes CASSYLDRAPDGYTF.